Below, 15 T cell receptor beta chains from the same sample are listed, as sequenced in a study of blood T cell repertoires in COVID-19. Here immunoSEQ multiplex PCR was the method, and the copy in TCRdb shows in-frame clones only, minus some. The sample has under 300,000 clones, about 88% seen once. The specimen sequenced was peripheral blood. These receptors originate from a woman aged 40 to 49 who had recovered from COVID-19.

In its sample, this clone was seen once. The chain carries TRBV7-6 and TRBJ1-3; D uncertain. The germline V gene encodes CDR1 SGHVS and CDR2 FNYEAQ. Trimming cost V 4 bases and J 0 bases, with 10 bases left between them. The CDR3 has 15 residues. CDR3 nucleotide sequence: TGTGCCAGCAGCTCCCATGAGTTCTCTGGAAACACCATATATTTT. This encodes CASSSHEFSGNTIYF. The full variable domain, in which reference TRBV7-6 and TRBJ1-3 provide the parts outside the CDR3, is GAGVSQSPRYKVTKRGQDVALRCDPISGHVSLYWYRQALGQGPEFLTYFNYEAQQDKSGLPNDRFSAERPEGSISTLTIQRTEQRDSAMYRCASSSHEFSGNTIYFGEGSWLTVV.

This chain joins TRBV27 and TRBJ2-2, with a weak D call TRBD2 (6 bases). Trimming took 3 bases from V and 7 from J, leaving 15 bases between them. The V gene's germline CDR1 is MNHEY and CDR2 SMNVEV (reference sequence). CDR3 length equals 15 residues. CDR3 nucleotides: TGTGCCAGCAGTTTTGGGGGGAGTGCTTACGGGGAGCTGTTTTTT. Translation gives CASSFGGSAYGELFF.

This clone was seen more than once but under ten times. The rearrangement uses TRBV6-2 or TRBV6-3 and TRBJ2-7, with D uncertain. The CDR3 length is 12 residues. V was clipped by 6 bases and J by 2 bases, with 8 bases between them. In germline, CDR1 is MNHEY, CDR2 SVGEGT. The CDR3 bases are TGTGCCAGCAGCATCAGTGCCTACGAGCAGTACTTC. It codes for CASSISAYEQYF.

This sequence joins TRBV19 and TRBJ1-5, with D possibly TRBD1 on 6 matching bases. The CDR3 is 16 amino acids. The germline gives CDR1 LNHDA, CDR2 SQIVND (reference sequence). Between the trimmed V and J ends, which lost 1 base and 2 bases, there was a span of 12 bases. CDR3 coding DNA: TGTGCCAGTAGTATAGCGGGGGGCTTAGGCAATCAGCCCCAGCATTTT. This gives the protein CASSIAGGLGNQPQHF.

The gene calls are TRBV11-1 and TRBJ2-1; TRBD2 matches at 15 bases. The CDR3 covers 15 residues. Germline V gene lookup returns CDR1 SGHAT and CDR2 FQDESV (reference sequence). Trimming took 4 bases from V and 8 from J; bases not matched to a gene: 3. DNA of the CDR3: TGTGCCAGCAGCTCCGGACTAGCGGGAGGGGATGAGCAGTTCTTC. Amino acids: CASSSGLAGGDEQFF.

This clone came up once. This chain joins TRBV5-6 and TRBJ2-7; possibly TRBD2 for D (5 bases). V was trimmed by 0 bases and J by 3 bases, leaving 7 bases between them. The CDR3 is 13 residues long. Germline CDR1 SGHDT, CDR2 YYEEEE. Here the CDR3 reads CASSLAGNYEQYF. The CDR3 bases are TGTGCCAGCAGCTTGGCGGGAAACTACGAGCAGTACTTC. The full variable domain, rest sourced from reference TRBV5-6 and TRBJ2-7, is DAGVTQSPTHLIKTRGQQVTLRCSPKSGHDTVSWYQQALGQGPQFIFQYYEEEERQRGNFPDRFSGHQFPNYSSELNVNALLLGDSALYLCASSLAGNYEQYFGPGTRLTVT.

The genes are TRBV7-2 and TRBJ2-2; TRBD2 might be the D (5 bases). Per germline, CDR1 SGHTA and CDR2 FQGNSA. Trimming took off 5 bases at V and 6 bases at J, with 13 bases between the two ends. The CDR3 sequence is 14 residues long. The DNA of the CDR3 is TGTGCCAGCAGCCCCCAGTGGACTTCCGGGGAGCTGTTTTTT. Translating it yields CASSPQWTSGELFF.

This clone was recorded only once. J is TRBJ2-1 and V is TRBV5-6; 11 positions match TRBD2. The junction had 13 bases not matched to a gene; V was cut back by 4 bases and J by 1 base. The germline V gene encodes CDR1 SGHDT and CDR2 YYEEEE. The CDR3 has 19 amino acids. CDR3 nucleotides: TGTGCCAGCAGCCCCCGGGTAGCGGGAGGGCCTAGGTCCTACAATGAGCAGTTCTTC. This encodes CASSPRVAGGPRSYNEQFF.

In nucleotides, the CDR3 is TGTGCCAGCAGCTTAGGGTTGAGGGGGCCCTCTGGAAACACCATATATTTT. The encoded protein is CASSLGLRGPSGNTIYF. The chain carries TRBV7-2 and TRBJ1-3; 7 bases line up with TRBD1. The length of the CDR3 is 17 residues. The germline V gene has CDR1 SGHTA and CDR2 FQGNSA. With 1 base clipped from V and 0 bases from J, the junction kept 6 bases outside the gene matches.

The chain combines TRBV19 with TRBJ2-3; TRBD1 matches 7 bases. This CDR3 has 14 residues. Germline trimming cut 6 bases from V and 3 bases from J; bases unmatched to any gene: 6. Germline V gives CDR1 LNHDA, CDR2 SQIVND (reference sequence). The CDR3 bases are TGTGCCAGTAGGCCGGGACAGACTACAGATACGCAGTATTTT. Translation gives CASRPGQTTDTQYF. The complete variable domain, with remaining parts taken from reference TRBV19 and TRBJ2-3, reads DGGITQSPKYLFRKEGQNVTLSCEQNLNHDAMYWYRQDPGQGLRLIYYSQIVNDFQKGDIAEGYSVSREKKESFPLTVTSAQKNPTAFYLCASRPGQTTDTQYFGPGTRLTVL.

The CDR3 coding sequence is TGTGCCAGTGGACTAGCGGGTACCTACGAGCAGTACTTC. As protein: CASGLAGTYEQYF. The chain employs TRBV5-4 and TRBJ2-7; 11 bases fit TRBD2. V lost 8 bases to trimming and J lost 2 bases; unmatched junction nucleotides: 3. From germline, CDR1 is SGHNT and CDR2 YYREEE (reference sequence). CDR3 length: 13 amino acids.

The V gene is TRBV15, the J gene TRBJ2-7; 9 bases are a match to TRBD1. Germline CDR1 LNHNV, CDR2 YYDKDF (reference sequence). V was pared by 0 bases and J by 5 bases, with 8 bases of the junction left unmatched. The CDR3 sequence is 16 residues long. DNA of the CDR3: TGTGCCACCAGCAGAGATGCCGGGACAGGGACCGACGAGCAGTACTTC. It codes for CATSRDAGTGTDEQYF.

The sample holds a few counts of this clone. The CDR3 nucleotides are TGTGCCAGCAGCTTGGGGGGAGGGTCCTATAATTCACCCCTCCACTTT. Translating it yields CASSLGGGSYNSPLHF. The chain recombines TRBV5-4 with TRBJ1-6, with D unresolved. Trimming cost V 0 bases and J 1 base, with 8 bases left between them. Germline loops: CDR1 SGHNT, CDR2 YYREEE (reference sequence). The CDR3 length is 16 residues. The whole variable domain, remainder taken from reference TRBV5-4 and TRBJ1-6, is ETGVTQSPTHLIKTRGQQVTLRCSSQSGHNTVSWYQQALGQGPQFIFQYYREEENGRGNFPPRFSGLQFPNYSSELNVNALELDDSALYLCASSLGGGSYNSPLHFGNGTRLTVT.

This chain links TRBV12-3 or TRBV12-4 with TRBJ1-2; the D is unclear. The ends were cut back, 6 bases at V and 4 bases at J, with 12 bases in the middle. This CDR3 region has 13 residues. The CDR3 loop is CASSQSLIYGYTF. In DNA form, the CDR3 reads TGTGCCAGCAGCCAAAGCCTTATCTATGGCTACACCTTC.

The V and J genes are TRBV27 and TRBJ2-1; TRBD1 matches at 7 bases. The trim removed 6 bases at V and 7 bases at J, leaving 6 bases unmatched. The CDR3 contains 13 residues. Germline V lookup: CDR1 MNHEY, CDR2 SMNVEV (reference sequence). DNA for the CDR3: TGTGCCAGCAGATTACAGGGGTCGAATGAGCAGTTCTTC. Residues: CASRLQGSNEQFF.